These T cell receptor beta chains were read from a single sample in a study of blood T cell repertoires in COVID-19. Data came from immunoSEQ multiplex PCR; TCRdb stores just in-frame clones and leaves some out. The data show about 300,000 clones, 70% to 90% seen once. The sequenced material came from peripheral blood. These receptors originate from a woman aged 25-40 years who had recovered from COVID-19. The CDR3 runs from the conserved cysteine through the conserved F or W. Fields, in order: J gene, D gene, clone size, V gene, CDR3 length, CDR3 protein, CDR3 DNA. A D gene is named only where the DNA matches it firmly. Some rows mark clone size as missing; the rest say once, few, many or name a class of expanded clone.

TRBJ2-5,-,-,TRBV28,17,CASSPGVGGGIQETQYF,TGTGCCAGCAGTCCAGGGGTGGGAGGGGGGATACAAGAGACCCAGTACTTC
TRBJ2-3,-,-,TRBV7-2,11,CASSREDTQYF,TGTGCCAGCAGCCGGGAAGATACGCAGTATTTT
TRBJ2-1,TRBD2,-,TRBV19,15,CASSTGLANYIEQFF,TGTGCCAGTAGTACTGGACTAGCTAACTATATTGAGCAGTTCTTC
TRBJ1-5,TRBD1,many,TRBV28,13,CASTRGGRQPQHF,TGTGCCAGCACTCGAGGGGGCAGACAGCCCCAGCATTTT
TRBJ2-1,TRBD2,-,TRBV7-2,16,CASSSRLAASYNEQFF,TGTGCCAGCAGCTCCCGACTAGCGGCCTCCTACAATGAGCAGTTCTTC
TRBJ1-5,-,few,TRBV7-8,14,CASEPGGLNQPQHF,TGTGCCAGTGAGCCCGGCGGCTTAAATCAGCCCCAGCATTTT
TRBJ2-1,TRBD1,-,TRBV5-8,16,CASSLWVDRGGGEQFF,TGTGCCAGCAGCTTGTGGGTGGACAGGGGAGGAGGTGAGCAGTTCTTC
TRBJ1-2,TRBD1,-,TRBV19,14,CASTPSQGAYGYTF,TGTGCCAGTACCCCTTCGCAGGGGGCCTATGGCTACACCTTC
TRBJ1-6,-,-,TRBV14,15,CASSLAGLVYSPLHF,TGTGCCAGCAGCCTTGCCGGTTTAGTATATTCACCCCTCCACTTT
TRBJ2-1,-,-,TRBV5-1,13,CASSLELDNEQFF,TGCGCCAGCAGCTTGGAACTAGACAATGAGCAGTTCTTC
TRBJ1-6,-,-,TRBV6-1,15,CASSELRGSNSPLHF,TGTGCCAGCAGTGAATTAAGGGGGAGTAATTCACCCCTCCACTTT
TRBJ1-5,-,-,TRBV7-9,14,CASSLGGDNQPQHF,TGTGCCAGCAGCCTCGGGGGGGACAATCAGCCCCAGCATTTT
TRBJ1-1,-,-,TRBV19,12,CASGDLNTEAFF,TGTGCCTCGGGTGATTTGAACACTGAAGCTTTCTTT
TRBJ2-1,TRBD1,-,TRBV7-6,18,CASSRWGRGLSSYNEQFF,TGTGCCAGCAGCCGATGGGGCAGGGGGTTAAGCTCCTACAATGAGCAGTTCTTC
TRBJ2-2,TRBD2,-,TRBV28,14,CATQRLAGTGELFF,TGTGCCACCCAACGGCTAGCGGGCACCGGGGAGCTGTTTTTT
TRBJ2-7,TRBD2,-,TRBV24-1,14,CATSPSGLAGQQYF,TGTGCCACCAGTCCCTCGGGACTAGCGGGCCAACAGTACTTC
TRBJ1-2,TRBD1,-,TRBV30,13,CAGRTGDHYGYTF,TGTGCCGGACGGACAGGGGATCACTATGGCTACACCTTC
TRBJ1-5,-,-,TRBV6-5,14,CASSRGNGDQPQHF,TGTGCCAGCAGTCGAGGGAACGGGGATCAGCCCCAGCATTTT
TRBJ2-6,-,-,TRBV6-1,18,CASSEQAPGLAGANVLTF,TGTGCCAGCAGTGAACAGGCGCCAGGCTTAGCTGGGGCCAACGTCCTGACTTTC
TRBJ2-1,TRBD2,-,TRBV9,16,CASSPRDYSSYNEQFF,TGTGCCAGCAGCCCGAGGGACTACAGCTCCTACAATGAGCAGTTCTTC
TRBJ2-5,TRBD1,-,TRBV11-2,13,CASSAGQGTTQYF,TGTGCCAGCAGCGCCGGACAGGGGACGACCCAGTACTTC
TRBJ1-1,-,-,TRBV6-1,14,CASSESGTISEAFF,TGTGCCAGCAGTGAATCCGGGACAATCAGTGAAGCTTTCTTT
TRBJ1-5,-,-,TRBV6-5,15,CASSFGRGGDQPQHF,TGTGCCAGCAGCTTCGGAAGGGGGGGGGATCAGCCCCAGCATTTT
TRBJ2-7,-,once,TRBV6-1,16,CASSEDSGTPSSEQYF,TGTGCCAGCAGTGAAGATTCGGGGACTCCCAGTTCCGAGCAGTACTTC
TRBJ2-3,-,-,TRBV7-2,14,CASSLAGGQYTQYF,TGTGCCAGCAGCTTAGCGGGGGGGCAATATACGCAGTATTTT
TRBJ2-3,TRBD1,-,TRBV6-2/TRBV6-3,15,CASSAGTGWTDTQYF,TGTGCCAGCAGTGCCGGGACAGGGTGGACAGATACGCAGTATTTT
TRBJ2-5,-,-,TRBV7-2,11,CASGRAETQYF,TGTGCCAGTGGCAGGGCGGAGACCCAGTACTTC
TRBJ1-5,-,-,TRBV2,14,CASSGGSRNQPQHF,TGTGCCAGCAGTGGAGGGAGCCGCAATCAGCCCCAGCATTTT
TRBJ2-6,-,-,TRBV6-2/TRBV6-3,14,CASSRGARANVLTF,TGTGCCAGCAGCCGCGGGGCTAGGGCCAACGTCCTGACTTTC
TRBJ1-2,TRBD1,-,TRBV5-1,14,CASRTGLSNYGYTF,TGCGCCAGCAGGACAGGGCTTAGCAACTATGGCTACACCTTC
TRBJ2-1,-,once,TRBV5-1,15,CASSLQALPYNEQFF,TGCGCCAGCAGCTTGCAGGCTCTTCCCTACAATGAGCAGTTCTTC
TRBJ1-5,-,-,TRBV18,13,CASSPASGQPQHF,TGTGCCAGCTCACCAGCTTCAGGACAGCCCCAGCATTTT
TRBJ1-1,-,-,TRBV6-5,15,CASSYVAQGNTEAFF,TGTGCCAGCAGTTACGTGGCCCAGGGAAACACTGAAGCTTTCTTT
TRBJ2-2,-,-,TRBV4-2,17,CASSHDLDSEDTGELFF,TGTGCCAGCAGCCACGACCTGGACAGTGAAGACACCGGGGAGCTGTTTTTT
TRBJ2-5,TRBD2,-,TRBV11-2,16,CASSGPLAGGGETQYF,TGTGCCAGCAGCGGCCCACTAGCGGGGGGCGGGGAGACCCAGTACTTC
TRBJ1-5,TRBD1,-,TRBV10-1,19,CASSEYPGTGQDSNQPQHF,TGCGCCAGCAGTGAGTACCCCGGGACAGGGCAAGATAGCAATCAGCCCCAGCATTTT
TRBJ1-2,-,-,TRBV5-6,14,CASSFGTSNYGYTF,TGTGCCAGCAGCTTTGGTACCAGTAACTATGGCTACACCTTC
TRBJ1-2,-,-,TRBV24-1,12,CATSDQYFGYTF,-
TRBJ2-7,-,once,TRBV15,15,CATSRVRELDYEQYF,TGTGCCACCAGCAGAGTTCGGGAATTGGACTACGAGCAGTACTTC
TRBJ2-2,-,-,TRBV15,15,CATSRGPPNTGELFF,TGTGCCACCAGCAGAGGGCCACCGAACACCGGGGAGCTGTTTTTT
TRBJ2-7,-,-,TRBV20-1,12,CSASPDSYEQYF,TGCAGTGCTAGTCCCGACAGCTACGAGCAGTACTTC
TRBJ2-7,TRBD2,-,TRBV18,17,CASSPISSGRRLYEQYF,TGTGCCAGCTCACCAATTTCTAGCGGGCGACGTCTCTACGAGCAGTACTTC
TRBJ1-3,TRBD1,-,TRBV18,14,CASSTDRGGNTIYF,TGTGCCAGCTCAACGGACAGGGGAGGAAACACCATATATTTT
TRBJ1-2,-,once,TRBV12-3/TRBV12-4,12,CASGQGTYGYTF,TGTGCCAGCGGCCAGGGGACGTATGGCTACACCTTC
TRBJ1-6,-,once,TRBV18,15,CASSLALGGNSPLHF,TGTGCCAGCTCACTAGCCCTGGGTGGTAATTCACCCCTCCACTTT
TRBJ1-2,-,-,TRBV7-9,14,CASSLGGLAYGYTF,TGTGCCAGCAGCTTAGGAGGGTTGGCCTATGGCTACACCTTC
TRBJ1-1,TRBD1,-,TRBV7-6,19,CASSLVPAGTGSLYTEAFF,TGTGCCAGCAGCTTAGTACCGGCCGGGACAGGGAGTTTATACACTGAAGCTTTCTTT
TRBJ1-2,-,-,TRBV27,13,CASGFRGDYGYTF,TGTGCCAGCGGATTTCGCGGTGACTATGGCTACACCTTC
TRBJ2-2,-,-,TRBV3-1/TRBV3-2,12,CASSQGQGELFF,TGTGCCAGCAGCCAAGGTCAGGGGGAGCTGTTTTTT
TRBJ2-3,-,-,TRBV9,14,CASSDPGSTDTQYF,TGTGCCAGCAGCGACCCTGGGAGTACAGATACGCAGTATTTT